The present T cell receptor beta chain was sequenced within a study of shared clonotypes between healthy human individuals. Selected positively for CCR7 and CD45RO-negative, naive CD8 cells excluded terminally differentiated effector memory CD45RA+ cells. This clone was counted between two and nine times. TCRdb's table, derived via immunoSEQ multiplex PCR, lists solely in-frame clones and lacks some. In the table there are fewer than 1 million clones, about 96% of which are singletons. The CDR3 sequence is 12 residues long. Trimming shortened V by 1 base and J by 13 bases, and 11 bases separated the two germline ends. The germline V gene encodes CDR1 SGHTA and CDR2 FQGNSA.

The sequenced sample was naive CD8+ T cells sorted from blood. This sequence joins TRBV7-2 and TRBJ2-1; D not resolved. The source of this sequence is a man aged 30-40 years in good health. For the CDR3, the DNA is TGTGCCAGCAGCTTAGACACCGCCCTCCAGTTCTTC. This codes for CASSLDTALQFF.